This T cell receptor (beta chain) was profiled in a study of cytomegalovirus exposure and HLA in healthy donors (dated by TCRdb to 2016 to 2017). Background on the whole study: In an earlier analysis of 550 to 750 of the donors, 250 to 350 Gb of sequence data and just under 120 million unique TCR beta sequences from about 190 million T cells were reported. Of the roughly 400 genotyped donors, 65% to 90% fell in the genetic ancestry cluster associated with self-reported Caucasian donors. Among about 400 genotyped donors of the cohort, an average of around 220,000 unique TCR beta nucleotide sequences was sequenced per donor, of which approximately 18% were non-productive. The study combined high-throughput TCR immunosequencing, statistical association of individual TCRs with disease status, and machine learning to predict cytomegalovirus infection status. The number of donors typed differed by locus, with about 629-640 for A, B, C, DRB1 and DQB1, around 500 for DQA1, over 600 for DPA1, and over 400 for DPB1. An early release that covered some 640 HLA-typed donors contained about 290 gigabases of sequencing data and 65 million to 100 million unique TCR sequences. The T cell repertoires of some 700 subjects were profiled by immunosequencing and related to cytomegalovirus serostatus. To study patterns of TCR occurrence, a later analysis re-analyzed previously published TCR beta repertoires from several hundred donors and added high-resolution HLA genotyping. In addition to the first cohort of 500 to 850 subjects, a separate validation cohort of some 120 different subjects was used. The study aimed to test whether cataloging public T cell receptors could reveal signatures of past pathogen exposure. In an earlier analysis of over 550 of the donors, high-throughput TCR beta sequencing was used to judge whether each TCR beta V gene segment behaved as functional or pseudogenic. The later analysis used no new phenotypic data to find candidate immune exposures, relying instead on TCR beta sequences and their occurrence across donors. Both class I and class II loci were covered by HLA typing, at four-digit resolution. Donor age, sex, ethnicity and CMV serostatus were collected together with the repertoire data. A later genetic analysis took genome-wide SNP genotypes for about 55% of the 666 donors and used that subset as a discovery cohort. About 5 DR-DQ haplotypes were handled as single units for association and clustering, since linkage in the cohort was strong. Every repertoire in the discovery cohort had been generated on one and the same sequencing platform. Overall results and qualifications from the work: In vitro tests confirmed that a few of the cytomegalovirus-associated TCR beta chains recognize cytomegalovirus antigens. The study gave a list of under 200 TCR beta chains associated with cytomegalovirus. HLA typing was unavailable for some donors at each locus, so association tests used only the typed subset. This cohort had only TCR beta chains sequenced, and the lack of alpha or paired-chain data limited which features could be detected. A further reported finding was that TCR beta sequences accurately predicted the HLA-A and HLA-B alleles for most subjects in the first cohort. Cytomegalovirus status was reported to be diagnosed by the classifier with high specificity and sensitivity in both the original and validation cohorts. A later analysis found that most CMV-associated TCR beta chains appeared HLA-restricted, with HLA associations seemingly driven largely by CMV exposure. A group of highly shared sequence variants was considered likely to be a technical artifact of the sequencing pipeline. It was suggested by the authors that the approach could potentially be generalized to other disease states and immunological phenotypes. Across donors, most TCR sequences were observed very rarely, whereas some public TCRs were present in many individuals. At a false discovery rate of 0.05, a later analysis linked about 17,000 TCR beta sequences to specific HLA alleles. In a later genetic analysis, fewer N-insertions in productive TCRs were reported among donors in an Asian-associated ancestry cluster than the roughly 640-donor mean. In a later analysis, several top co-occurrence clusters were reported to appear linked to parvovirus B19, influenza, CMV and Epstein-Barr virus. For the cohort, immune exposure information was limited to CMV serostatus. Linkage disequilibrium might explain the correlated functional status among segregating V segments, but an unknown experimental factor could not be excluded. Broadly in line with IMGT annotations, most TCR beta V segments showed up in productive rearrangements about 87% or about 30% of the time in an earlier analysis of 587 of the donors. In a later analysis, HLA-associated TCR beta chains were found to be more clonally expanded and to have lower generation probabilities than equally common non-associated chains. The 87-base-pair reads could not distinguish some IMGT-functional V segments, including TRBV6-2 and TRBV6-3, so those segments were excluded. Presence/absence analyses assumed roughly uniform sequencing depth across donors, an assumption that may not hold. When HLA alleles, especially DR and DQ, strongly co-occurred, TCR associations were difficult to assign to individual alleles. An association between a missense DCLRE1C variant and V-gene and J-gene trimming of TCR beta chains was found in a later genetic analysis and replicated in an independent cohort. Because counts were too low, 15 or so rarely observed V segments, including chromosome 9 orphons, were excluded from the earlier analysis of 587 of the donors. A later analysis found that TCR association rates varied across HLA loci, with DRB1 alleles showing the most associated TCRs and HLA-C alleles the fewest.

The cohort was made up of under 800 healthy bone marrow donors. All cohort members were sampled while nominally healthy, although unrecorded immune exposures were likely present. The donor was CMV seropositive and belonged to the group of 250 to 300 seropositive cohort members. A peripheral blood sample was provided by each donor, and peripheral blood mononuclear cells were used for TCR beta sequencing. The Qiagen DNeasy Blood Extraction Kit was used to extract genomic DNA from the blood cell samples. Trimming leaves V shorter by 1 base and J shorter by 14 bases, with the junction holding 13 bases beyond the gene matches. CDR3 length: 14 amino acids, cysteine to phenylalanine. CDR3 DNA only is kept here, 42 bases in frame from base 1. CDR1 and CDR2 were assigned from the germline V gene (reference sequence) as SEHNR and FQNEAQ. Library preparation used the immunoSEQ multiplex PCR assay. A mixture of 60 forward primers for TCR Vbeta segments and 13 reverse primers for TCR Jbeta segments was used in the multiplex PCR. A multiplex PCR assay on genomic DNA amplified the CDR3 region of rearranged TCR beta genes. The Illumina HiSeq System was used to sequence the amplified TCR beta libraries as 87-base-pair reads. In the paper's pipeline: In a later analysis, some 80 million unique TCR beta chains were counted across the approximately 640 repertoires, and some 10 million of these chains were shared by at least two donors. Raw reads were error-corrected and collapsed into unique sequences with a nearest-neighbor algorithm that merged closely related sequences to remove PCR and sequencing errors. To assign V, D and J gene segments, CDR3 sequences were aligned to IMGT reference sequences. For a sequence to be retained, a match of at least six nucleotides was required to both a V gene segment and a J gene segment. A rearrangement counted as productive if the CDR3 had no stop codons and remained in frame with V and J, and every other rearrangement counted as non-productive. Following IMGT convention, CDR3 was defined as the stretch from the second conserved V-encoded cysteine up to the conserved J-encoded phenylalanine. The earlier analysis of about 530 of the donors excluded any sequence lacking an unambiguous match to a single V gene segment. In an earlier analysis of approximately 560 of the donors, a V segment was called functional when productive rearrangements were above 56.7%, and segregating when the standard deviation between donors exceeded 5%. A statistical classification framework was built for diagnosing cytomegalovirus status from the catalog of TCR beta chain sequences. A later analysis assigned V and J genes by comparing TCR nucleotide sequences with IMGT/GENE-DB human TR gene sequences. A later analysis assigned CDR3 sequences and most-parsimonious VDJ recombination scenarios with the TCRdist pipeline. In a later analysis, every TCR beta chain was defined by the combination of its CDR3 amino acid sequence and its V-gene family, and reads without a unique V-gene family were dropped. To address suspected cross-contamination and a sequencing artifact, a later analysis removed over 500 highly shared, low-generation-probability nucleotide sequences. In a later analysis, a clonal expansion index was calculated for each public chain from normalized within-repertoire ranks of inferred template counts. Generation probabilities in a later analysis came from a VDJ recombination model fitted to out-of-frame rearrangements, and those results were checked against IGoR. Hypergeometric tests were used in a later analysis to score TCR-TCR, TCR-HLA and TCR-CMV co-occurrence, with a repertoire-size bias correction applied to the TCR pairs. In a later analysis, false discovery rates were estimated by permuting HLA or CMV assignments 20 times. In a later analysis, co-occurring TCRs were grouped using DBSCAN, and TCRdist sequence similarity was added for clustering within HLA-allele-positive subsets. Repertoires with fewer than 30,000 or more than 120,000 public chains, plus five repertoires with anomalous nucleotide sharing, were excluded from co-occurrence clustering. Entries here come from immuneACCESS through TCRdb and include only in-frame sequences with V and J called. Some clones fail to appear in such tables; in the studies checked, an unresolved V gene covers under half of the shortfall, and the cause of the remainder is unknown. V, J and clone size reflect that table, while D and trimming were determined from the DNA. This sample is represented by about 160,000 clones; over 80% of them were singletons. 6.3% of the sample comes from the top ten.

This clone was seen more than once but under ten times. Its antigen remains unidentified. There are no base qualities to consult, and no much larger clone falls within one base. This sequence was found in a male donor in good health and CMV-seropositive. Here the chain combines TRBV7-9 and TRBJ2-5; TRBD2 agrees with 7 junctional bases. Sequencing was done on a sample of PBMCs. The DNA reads TGTGCCAGCAGCTTAGATCGAGATAGCGGGCTTGTTTACTTC. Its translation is CASSLDRDSGLVYF.